This T cell receptor beta chain was identified during a study of T cell repertoires in aging, cancer and after chemotherapy. Points on this clonotype: This may stem from a read error, because a much larger clone lies one nucleotide away.

Peripheral blood genomic DNA, not sorted cells or RNA, was the template. A mixed TRB-A/B primer pool amplified rearranged TRB by multiplex touch-down PCR. TCRdb reanalysed the multiplex PCR reads using MiXCR and keeps one entry per CDR3 protein. The data show some 15,000 distinct CDR3 sequences, with over 45% seen just once and roughly a tenth held by the top ten. Trimming left V 2 bases short and J 0 bases short, with 2 bases between. Germline CDR1 and CDR2: MNHEY and SVGEGT. This CDR3 region has 14 residues. The sample consisted of blood. The clonotype comes from a human donor in good health. V gene TRBV6-2 or TRBV6-3 combines with J gene TRBJ2-6; D is ambiguous. CDR3: CASSYSSGANVLTF. The CDR3 nucleotides are TGTGCCAGCAGTTACAGCTCTGGGGCCAACGTCCTGACTTTC.